This TCR beta chain was recovered during a study of shared clonotypes between healthy human individuals. Germline V gene data show CDR1 as SNHLY and CDR2 as FYNNEI. With 0 bases removed from V and 0 bases from J, the gap between germline ends came to 9 bases. The CDR3 length is 16 residues. Repertoires were generated with immunoSEQ multiplex PCR, while TCRdb's copy carries only in-frame clones and drops some. The table includes about 2.4 million clones, over 85% detected once. What was sequenced was naive CD4+ T cells sorted from blood. Subset noted: CD45RA+ positively selected. This sequence joins TRBV2 and TRBJ1-3; no reliable D call. This sequence was found in a man younger than 35 in good health. CDR3 DNA sequence: TGTGCCAGCAGTGAAGCGGGAAAATACTCTGGAAACACCATATATTTT. Encoded protein: CASSEAGKYSGNTIYF.